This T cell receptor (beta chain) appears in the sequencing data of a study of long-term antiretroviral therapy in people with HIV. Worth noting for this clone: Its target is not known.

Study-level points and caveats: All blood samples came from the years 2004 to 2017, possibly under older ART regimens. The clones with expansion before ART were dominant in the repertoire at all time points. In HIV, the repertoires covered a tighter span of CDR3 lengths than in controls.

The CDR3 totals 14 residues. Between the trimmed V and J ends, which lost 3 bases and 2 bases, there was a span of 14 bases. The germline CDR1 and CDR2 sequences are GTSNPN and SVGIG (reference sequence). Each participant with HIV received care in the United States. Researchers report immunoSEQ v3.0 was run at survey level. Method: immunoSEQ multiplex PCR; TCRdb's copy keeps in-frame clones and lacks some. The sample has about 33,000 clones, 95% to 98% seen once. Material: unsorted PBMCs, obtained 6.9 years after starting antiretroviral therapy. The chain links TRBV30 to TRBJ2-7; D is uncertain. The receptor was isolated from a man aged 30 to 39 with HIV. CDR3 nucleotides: TGTGCCTGGAGGCTTCGCAGATACCCCTACGAGCAGTACTTC. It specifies CAWRLRRYPYEQYF.